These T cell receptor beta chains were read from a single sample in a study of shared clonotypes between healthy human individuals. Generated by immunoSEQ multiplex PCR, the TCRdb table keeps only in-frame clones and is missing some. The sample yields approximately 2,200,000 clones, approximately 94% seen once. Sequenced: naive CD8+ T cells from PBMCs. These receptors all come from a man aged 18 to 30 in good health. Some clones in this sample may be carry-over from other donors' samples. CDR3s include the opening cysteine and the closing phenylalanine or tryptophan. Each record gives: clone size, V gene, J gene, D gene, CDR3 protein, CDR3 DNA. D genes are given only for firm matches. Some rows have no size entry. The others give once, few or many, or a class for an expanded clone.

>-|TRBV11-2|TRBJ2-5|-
CASSLGRGQTQYF
TGTGCCAGCAGCTTAGGGCGAGGTCAGACCCAGTACTTC
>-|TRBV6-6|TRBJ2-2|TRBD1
CASSIDRGWTGELFF
TGTGCCAGCAGTATCGACAGGGGGTGGACCGGGGAGCTGTTTTTT
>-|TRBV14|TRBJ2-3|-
CASSPSQATDTQYF
TGTGCCAGCAGCCCAAGTCAGGCCACAGATACGCAGTATTTT
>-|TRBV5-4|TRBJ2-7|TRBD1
CASSPTLGQRVYEQYF
TGTGCCAGCAGCCCGACCTTGGGACAGCGAGTCTACGAGCAGTACTTC
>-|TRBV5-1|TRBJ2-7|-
CASSFDSAAYEQYF
TGCGCCAGCAGCTTCGATTCAGCCGCCTACGAGCAGTACTTC
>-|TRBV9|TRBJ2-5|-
CASGGRERYQETQYF
TGTGCCAGCGGGGGGCGGGAGCGTTACCAAGAGACCCAGTACTTC
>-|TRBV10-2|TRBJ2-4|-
CASAETGSSGNIQYF
TGCGCCAGCGCCGAGACAGGCTCCTCGGGAAACATTCAGTACTTC
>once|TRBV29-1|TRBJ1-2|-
CSADGPYGYTF
TGCAGCGCTGACGGCCCCTATGGCTACACCTTC
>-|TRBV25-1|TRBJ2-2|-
CASSESSRSELFF
TGTGCCAGCAGTGAATCGTCCCGATCAGAGCTGTTTTTT
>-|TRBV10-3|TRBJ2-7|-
CAIRITGLDGEQYF
TGTGCCATCAGAATCACAGGTTTGGACGGCGAGCAGTACTTC
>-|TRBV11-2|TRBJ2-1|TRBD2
CASSLAHTSGTNNEQFF
TGTGCCAGCAGCTTAGCCCACACTAGCGGGACCAACAATGAGCAGTTCTTC
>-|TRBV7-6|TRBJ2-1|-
CASSPLALESNEQFF
TGTGCCAGCAGCCCCCTTGCTCTAGAGAGCAATGAGCAGTTCTTC
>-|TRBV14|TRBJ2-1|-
CASSLGPTSYNEQFF
TGTGCCAGCAGCCTTGGACCCACCTCCTACAATGAGCAGTTCTTC
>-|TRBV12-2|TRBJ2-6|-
CASRLAESGANVLTF
TGTGCAAGTCGCTTAGCAGAGTCTGGGGCCAACGTCCTGACTTTC
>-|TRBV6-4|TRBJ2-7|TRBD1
CAKRPAGGPIPYEQYF
TGTGCCAAGAGGCCTGCAGGGGGCCCAATCCCCTACGAGCAGTACTTC
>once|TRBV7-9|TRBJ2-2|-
CASSLRGAVTGELFF
TGTGCCAGCAGCTTACGGGGGGCGGTGACCGGGGAGCTGTTTTTT
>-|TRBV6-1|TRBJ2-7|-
CASSGAGGQYF
TGTGCCAGCTCCGGGGCAGGCGGGCAGTACTTC
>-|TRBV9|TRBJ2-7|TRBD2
CASSEGLAENYEQYF
TGTGCCAGCAGCGAGGGACTAGCGGAAAACTACGAGCAGTACTTC
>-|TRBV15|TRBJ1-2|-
CATSPAWRGAEGYTF
TGTGCCACCAGCCCAGCTTGGCGGGGGGCGGAGGGCTACACCTTC
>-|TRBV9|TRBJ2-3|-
CASSRERSTDTQYF
TGTGCCAGCAGCCGGGAGCGGAGCACAGATACGCAGTATTTT
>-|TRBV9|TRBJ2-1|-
CASSLGPNNEQFF
TGTGCCAGCAGCCTCGGACCCAACAATGAGCAGTTCTTC
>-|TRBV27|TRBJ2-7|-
CASSLGESYEQYF
TGTGCCAGCAGTTTAGGCGAATCCTACGAGCAGTACTTC
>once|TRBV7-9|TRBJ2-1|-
CASSSTGNEQFF
TGTGCCAGCAGCTCTACTGGGAATGAGCAGTTCTTC
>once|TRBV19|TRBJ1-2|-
CASSIDTAGGDYGYTF
TGTGCCAGTAGTATAGACACGGCGGGTGGCGACTATGGCTACACCTTC
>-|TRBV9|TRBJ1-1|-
CASSVAVVNTEAFF
TGTGCCAGCAGCGTAGCGGTCGTGAACACTGAAGCTTTCTTT
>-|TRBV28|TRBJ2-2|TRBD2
CASSFGLAGHTGELFF
TGTGCCAGCAGTTTCGGACTAGCGGGACACACCGGGGAGCTGTTTTTT